The T cell receptor beta chain under discussion was sequenced for a study of beta chain features in type 1 diabetes. Study context: The study found patients and healthy donors alike in age, gender and cell yields. Approximately 100 million sorted cells were examined across all samples. Study-level results: For patients, the naive, central memory and Treg TCRB repertoires appeared more alike than for healthy donors. All four CD4+ subsets from Type 1 diabetes patients carried moderately but significantly shorter TCRB CDR3s.

Since all of the isolated RNA was reverse transcribed, expressed TCRB transcripts were what got sequenced. Repertoires were generated with immunoSEQ multiplex PCR, while TCRdb's copy carries only in-frame clones and drops some. The table shows fewer than 300,000 clones, with roughly 20% occurring only once. This CDR3 has 15 residues. With 1 base clipped from V and 9 bases from J, the junction kept 9 bases outside the gene matches. The germline CDR1 and CDR2 sequences are SGHNT and YYREEE (reference sequence). Heparinised blood was drawn once per donor, averaging about 100 mL. Points on this clone: The antigen is not known.

This clonotype originated in a woman aged 40 to 55 with type 1 diabetes. This sequence joins TRBV5-4 and TRBJ2-1; TRBD2 agrees at 8 bases. Sequencing was performed on naive CD4+ T cells from blood. The DNA of the CDR3 is TGTGCCAGCAGCTTGAGCGGGGGCCCTATTGGTGAGCAGTTCTTC. This sequence encodes CASSLSGGPIGEQFF.